This T cell receptor (beta chain) was identified in a study of CD8+ T cells in alopecia areata. Study-level results: Scalp and blood samples kept many expanded lesional clones throughout tofacitinib. Compared with normal scalp, lesional scalp had higher clonality and more expanded CD8+ clones.

The treatment denotes: oral pan-JAK inhibitor, 5-10 mg twice daily. This CDR3 contains 15 residues. Trimming took 6 bases from V and 4 from J; bases not matched to a gene: 5. Extracted from the samples, RNA was reverse transcribed into cDNA to serve as the sequencing template. Clones were sequenced by immunoSEQ multiplex PCR, and TCRdb holds only the in-frame ones, with some missing. The sample carries 90,000 to 100,000 clones, more than 55% recorded once. This clone has more than one count but fewer than ten. Its antigen is currently unknown. The clonotype comes from a human donor with alopecia areata. V gene TRBV23-1 combines with J gene TRBJ1-3; 11 nucleotides line up with TRBD1. TRBV23-1 is an ORF, and what it does is uncertain. Sample: CD8+ T cells sorted from blood, taken at week 4, from a patient treated with tofacitinib. The CDR3: CASSHRDRGGNTIYF. CDR3 nucleotide sequence: TGCGCCAGCAGCCACCGGGACAGGGGGGGAAACACCATATATTTT.